The clone carrying this T cell receptor (beta chain) appeared a few times. Its antigen is as yet unknown. This sample stems from a study of blood T cells in healthy people across ages. Study-level points and caveats: Both higher diversity and more naive CD4+ cells marked long-lived donors when set against aged donors. Older individuals had lower TCR beta diversity per million T cells (the decline was roughly linear).

A second PCR, run for about 7 to 11 cycles, used a sample-barcoded 5' primer plus a J-beta primer mix. Sequencing yielded, for each sample, at least 3 million paired-end reads carrying CDR3. TCRdb called the 5' RACE reads again in MiXCR, with one record for every CDR3 protein. The table has 890,000 or so distinct CDR3 sequences, under 80% seen once. Russia was home to the donors, healthy Caucasian individuals aged about 6 to 90. This CDR3 comprises 13 residues. Deletions cut 10 bases from V and 3 bases from J, with 15 bases between. The germline V gene encodes CDR1 SGHTA and CDR2 FQGNSA. J is TRBJ1-2 and V is TRBV7-2; maybe TRBD1 (5 bases). This clonotype originated in a man under 40 in good health. Sequencing used blood. CDR3 sequence: CANGDLGYYGYTF. The CDR3 region has the DNA TGTGCCAACGGGGACCTCGGGTACTATGGCTACACCTTC.